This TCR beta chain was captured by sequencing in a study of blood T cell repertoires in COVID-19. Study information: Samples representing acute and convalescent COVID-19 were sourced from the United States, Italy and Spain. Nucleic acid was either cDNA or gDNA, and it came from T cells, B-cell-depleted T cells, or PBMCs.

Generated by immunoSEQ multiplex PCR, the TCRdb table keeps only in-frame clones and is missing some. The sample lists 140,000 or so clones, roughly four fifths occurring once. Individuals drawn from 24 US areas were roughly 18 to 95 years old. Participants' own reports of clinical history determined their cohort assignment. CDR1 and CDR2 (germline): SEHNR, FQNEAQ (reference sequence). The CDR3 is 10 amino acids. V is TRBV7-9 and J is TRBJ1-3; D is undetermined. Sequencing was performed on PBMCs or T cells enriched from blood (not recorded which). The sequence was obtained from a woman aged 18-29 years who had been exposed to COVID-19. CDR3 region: CYSSGNTIYF. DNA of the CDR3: TGTTATTCCTCTGGAAACACCATATATTTT.